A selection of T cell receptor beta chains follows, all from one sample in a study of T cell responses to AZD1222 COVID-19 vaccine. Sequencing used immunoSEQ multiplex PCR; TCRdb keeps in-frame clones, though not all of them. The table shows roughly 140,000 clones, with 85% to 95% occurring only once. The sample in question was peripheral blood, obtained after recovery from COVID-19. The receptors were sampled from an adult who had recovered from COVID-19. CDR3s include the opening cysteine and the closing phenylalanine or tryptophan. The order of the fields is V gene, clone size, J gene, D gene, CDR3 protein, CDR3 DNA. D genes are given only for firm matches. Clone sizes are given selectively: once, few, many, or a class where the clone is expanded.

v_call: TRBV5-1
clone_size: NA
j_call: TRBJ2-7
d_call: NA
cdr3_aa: CASSLGQENYEQYF
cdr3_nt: TGCGCCAGCAGCTTGGGACAGGAAAACTACGAGCAGTACTTC

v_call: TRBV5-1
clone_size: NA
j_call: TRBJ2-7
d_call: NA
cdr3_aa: CASSLDRVGNEQYF
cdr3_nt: TGCGCCAGCAGCTTGGATAGGGTTGGCAACGAGCAGTACTTC

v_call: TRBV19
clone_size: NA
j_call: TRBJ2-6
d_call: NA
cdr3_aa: CASSKATGGANVLTF
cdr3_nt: TGTGCCAGTAGTAAGGCGACGGGTGGGGCCAACGTCCTGACTTTC

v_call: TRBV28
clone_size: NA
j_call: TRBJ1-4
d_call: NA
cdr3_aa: CASSLLGGAANEKLFF
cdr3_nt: TGTGCCAGCAGTCTCCTCGGGGGGGCTGCTAATGAAAAACTGTTTTTT

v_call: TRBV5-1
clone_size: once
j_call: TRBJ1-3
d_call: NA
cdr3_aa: CASSLGGGGNTIYF
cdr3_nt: TGCGCCAGCAGCTTGGGGGGTGGTGGAAACACCATATATTTT

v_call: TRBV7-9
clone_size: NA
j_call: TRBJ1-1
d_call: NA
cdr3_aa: CASSFGDVDTEAFF
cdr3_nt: TGTGCCAGCAGCTTCGGGGACGTGGACACTGAAGCTTTCTTT

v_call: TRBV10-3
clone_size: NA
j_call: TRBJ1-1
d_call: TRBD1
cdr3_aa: CAISEGGSSEAFF
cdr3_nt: TGTGCCATCAGTGAAGGGGGCAGTTCTGAAGCTTTCTTT

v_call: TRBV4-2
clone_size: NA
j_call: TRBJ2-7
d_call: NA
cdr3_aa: CASSQPGIWGEQYF
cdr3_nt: TGTGCCAGCAGCCAACCAGGGATTTGGGGGGAGCAGTACTTC

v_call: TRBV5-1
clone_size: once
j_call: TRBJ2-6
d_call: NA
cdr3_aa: CASSLPAGANVLTF
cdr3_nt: TGCGCCAGCAGCTTGCCCGCTGGGGCCAACGTCCTGACTTTC

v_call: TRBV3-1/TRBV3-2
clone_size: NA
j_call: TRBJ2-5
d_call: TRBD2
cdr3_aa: CASSQSSGGGETQYF
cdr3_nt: TGTGCCAGCAGCCAATCCAGCGGGGGAGGGGAGACCCAGTACTTC

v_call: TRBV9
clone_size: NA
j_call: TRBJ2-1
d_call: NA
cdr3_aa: CASSVDWDFNNEQFF
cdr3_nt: TGTGCCAGCAGCGTAGATTGGGACTTTAACAATGAGCAGTTCTTC

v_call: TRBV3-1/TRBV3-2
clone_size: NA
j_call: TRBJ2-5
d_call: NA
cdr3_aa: CASSRFSETQYF
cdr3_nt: TGTGCCAGCAGCCGATTCTCAGAGACCCAGTACTTC

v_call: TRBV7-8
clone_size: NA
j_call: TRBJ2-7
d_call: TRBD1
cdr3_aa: CASSSGTGPSYEQYF
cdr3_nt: TGTGCCAGCAGCTCCGGGACAGGGCCATCCTACGAGCAGTACTTC

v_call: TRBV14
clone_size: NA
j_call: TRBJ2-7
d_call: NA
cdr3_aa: CASSQGQGPLREQYF
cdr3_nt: TGTGCCAGCAGCCAAGGGCAGGGTCCTTTACGCGAGCAGTACTTC

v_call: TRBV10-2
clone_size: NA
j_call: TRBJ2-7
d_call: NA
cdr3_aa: CASRRLVATRNLLTDSYEQYF
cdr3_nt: TGCGCCAGCAGGAGACTAGTAGCTACTCGGAACTTACTCACAGACTCCTACGAGCAGTACTTC

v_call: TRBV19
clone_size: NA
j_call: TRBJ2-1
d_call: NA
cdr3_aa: CASSIVGLGGGEQFF
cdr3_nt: TGTGCCAGTAGTATAGTGGGACTGGGGGGCGGTGAGCAGTTCTTC

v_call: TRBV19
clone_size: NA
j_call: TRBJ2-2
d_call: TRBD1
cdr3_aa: CASSMGTGPTGELFF
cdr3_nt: TGTGCCAGTAGTATGGGGACAGGGCCCACCGGGGAGCTGTTTTTT

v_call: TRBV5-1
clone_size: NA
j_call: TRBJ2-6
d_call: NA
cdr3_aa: CASSLEAGANVLTF
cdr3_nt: TGCGCCAGCAGCTTGGAAGCTGGGGCCAACGTCCTGACTTTC

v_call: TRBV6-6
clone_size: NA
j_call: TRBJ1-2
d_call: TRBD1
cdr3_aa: CASSYRGDREYTF
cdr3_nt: TGTGCCAGCAGTTACCGCGGGGACAGGGAGTACACCTTC

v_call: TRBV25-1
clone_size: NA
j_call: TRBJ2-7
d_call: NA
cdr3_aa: CASSGGEQYF
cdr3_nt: TGTGCCAGCAGTGGGGGCGAGCAGTACTTC

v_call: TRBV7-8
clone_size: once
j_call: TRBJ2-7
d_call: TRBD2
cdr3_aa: CASSSGLAGVSHEQYF
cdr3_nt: TGTGCCAGCAGCTCCGGACTAGCGGGAGTATCCCACGAGCAGTACTTC

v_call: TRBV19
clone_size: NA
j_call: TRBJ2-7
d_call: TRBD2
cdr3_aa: CASSIERGTYEQYF
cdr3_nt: TGTGCCAGTAGTATAGAGCGGGGGACCTACGAGCAGTACTTC

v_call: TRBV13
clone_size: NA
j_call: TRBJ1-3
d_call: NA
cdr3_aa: CASSPPLGATGNTIYF
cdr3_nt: TGTGCCAGCAGCCCACCCCTGGGGGCCACTGGAAACACCATATATTTT